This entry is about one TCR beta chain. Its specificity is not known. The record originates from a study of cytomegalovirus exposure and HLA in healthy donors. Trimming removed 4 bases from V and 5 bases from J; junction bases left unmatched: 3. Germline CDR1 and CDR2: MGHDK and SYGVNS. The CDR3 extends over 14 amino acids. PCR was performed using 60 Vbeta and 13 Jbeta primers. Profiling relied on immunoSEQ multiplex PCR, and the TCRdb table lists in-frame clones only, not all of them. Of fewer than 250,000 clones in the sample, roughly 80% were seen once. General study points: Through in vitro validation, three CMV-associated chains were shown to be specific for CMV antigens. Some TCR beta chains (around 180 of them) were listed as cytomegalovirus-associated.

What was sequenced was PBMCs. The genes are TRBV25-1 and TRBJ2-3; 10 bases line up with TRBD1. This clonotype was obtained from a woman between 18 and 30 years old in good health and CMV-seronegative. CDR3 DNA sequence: TGTGCCAGCAGTGGGACAGGGGGTCTAGATACGCAGTATTTT. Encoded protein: CASSGTGGLDTQYF.